These 19 T cell receptor beta chains share one sample of origin, sequenced in a study of blood T cell repertoires in COVID-19. Sequenced by immunoSEQ multiplex PCR; TCRdb stores in-frame clones only, minus some. The table records 330,000 or so clones, roughly 84% of them present only once. The sample comprised PBMCs or T cells enriched from blood (not recorded which). These receptors were collected from a woman aged 25 to 39 who had recovered from COVID-19.

The chain has TRBV3-1 (or the pseudogene TRBV3-2) and TRBJ2-2, with D possibly TRBD2 on 5 matching bases. Germline V lookup: CDR1 LGHDT, CDR2 YNNKEL (reference sequence). V lost 4 bases and J lost 8, with 8 bases in between. This CDR3 has 12 residues. The CDR3: CASSPRGGELFF. Written as DNA, the CDR3 is TGTGCCAGCAGCCCGCGCGGGGGGGAGCTGTTTTTT.

The V and J genes are TRBV6-5 and TRBJ2-7; 7 bases are a match to TRBD1. V lost 6 bases, J lost 4 bases, and 6 bases stayed unmatched. The CDR3 covers 13 residues. Germline CDR1 reads MNHEY; CDR2 reads SVGAGI. This chain's CDR3 is CASRPTGPYEQYF. The CDR3 coding sequence is TGTGCCAGCAGGCCGACAGGGCCGTACGAGCAGTACTTC.

The genes are TRBV18 and TRBJ1-1; maybe TRBD1 (6 bases). V lost 4 bases to trimming and J lost 4 bases, with 16 bases between them. The CDR3 totals 15 residues. CDR1 and CDR2 (germline): KGHSH, LQKENI. The CDR3 here is CASSLGTPGLTEAFF. The CDR3 DNA follows: TGTGCCAGCTCACTCGGGACACCTGGCCTCACTGAAGCTTTCTTT. Combining the CDR3 with reference TRBV18 and TRBJ1-1 gives the whole variable domain NAGVMQNPRHLVRRRGQEARLRCSPMKGHSHVYWYRQLPEEGLKFMVYLQKENIIDESGMPKERFSAEFPKEGPSILRIQQVVRGDSAAYFCASSLGTPGLTEAFFGQGTRLTVV.

The genes are TRBV4-1 and TRBJ2-5, with TRBD2 identical over 8 bases. V lost 1 base to trimming and J lost 4 bases; unmatched junction nucleotides: 8. CDR3 length equals 16 residues. Germline V CDR1 and CDR2: MGHRA, YSYEKL. The CDR3: CASSQADLSGGETQYF. CDR3 bases: TGCGCCAGCAGCCAAGCGGACTTAAGCGGGGGAGAGACCCAGTACTTC.

The chain couples TRBV2 to TRBJ2-6; possibly TRBD1 for D (5 bases). V dropped 8 bases and J dropped 1 base, with 15 bases sitting between them. Per germline, CDR1 SNHLY and CDR2 FYNNEI. This CDR3 contains 16 residues. The CDR3 DNA sequence: TGTGCCAGCCAGGGATATCAGGGTTCTGGGGCCAACGTCCTGACTTTC. As protein: CASQGYQGSGANVLTF.

J is TRBJ2-7 and V is TRBV18, with TRBD2 as a possible D gene (6 bases). CDR1 and CDR2 from the germline V gene are KGHSH and LQKENI. The V gene lost 5 bases and the J gene lost 3 bases, with 11 bases spanning the gap. This CDR3 has 13 amino acids. CDR3 sequence (DNA): TGTGCCAGCTCAGCGGGACCCATCTACGAGCAGTACTTC. It translates to CASSAGPIYEQYF.

V gene TRBV27 combines with J gene TRBJ2-7; 9 bases are shared with TRBD1. Trimming at V came to 7 bases and at J to 6 bases, leaving 7 bases not matched to a gene. Germline V CDR1 and CDR2: MNHEY, SMNVEV (reference sequence). The CDR3 extends over 13 amino acids. The CDR3 loop reads CASKTGTGSEQYF. The CDR3, as DNA: TGTGCCAGCAAAACCGGGACAGGGAGCGAGCAGTACTTC.

The chain has TRBV19 and TRBJ1-5; perhaps TRBD1 as D (5 bases). This CDR3 has 11 amino acids. The germline V gene has CDR1 LNHDA and CDR2 SQIVND (reference sequence). V dropped 4 bases and J dropped 11 bases, with 9 bases sitting between them. The CDR3 spells CASSTQGSQHF. CDR3 bases: TGTGCCAGTAGTACTCAGGGTTCCCAGCATTTT.

This chain uses TRBV5-1 with TRBJ2-2; the D is unclear. Trimming removed 1 base from V and 1 base from J, with 5 bases in between. Germline CDR1 and CDR2: SGHRS and YFSETQ. The CDR3 has 14 amino acids. The CDR3 nucleotides are TGCGCCAGCAGCTTGTCGGGGAACACCGGGGAGCTGTTTTTT. It specifies CASSLSGNTGELFF.

The J gene is TRBJ2-1, the V gene TRBV5-1; D perhaps matches TRBD2 (6 bases). Germline V lookup: CDR1 SGHRS, CDR2 YFSETQ. Trimming took 1 base from V and 2 from J, leaving 10 bases between them. The CDR3 runs 15 residues. The chain's CDR3 is CASSLTGDAYNEQFF. The CDR3 DNA reads TGCGCCAGCAGCTTGACGGGAGACGCCTACAATGAGCAGTTCTTC.

V gene TRBV9 combines with J gene TRBJ1-2, with D possibly being TRBD1 (5 bases). The V and J ends lost 4 bases and 7 bases respectively, with 20 bases between them. Germline V gene data show CDR1 as SGDLS and CDR2 as YYNGEE. The CDR3 is made up of 15 amino acids. The CDR3 region has the DNA TGTGCCAGCAGCCTACAGGCTGGGGAGGATATTGGCTACACCTTC. It is translated as CASSLQAGEDIGYTF. The full variable domain, its missing parts supplied by reference TRBV9 and TRBJ1-2, is DSGVTQTPKHLITATGQRVTLRCSPRSGDLSVYWYQQSLDQGLQFLIQYYNGEERAKGNILERFSAQQFPDLHSELNLSSLELGDSALYFCASSLQAGEDIGYTFGSGTRLTVV.

This rearrangement joins TRBV28 to TRBJ1-2; D remains unclear. The CDR3 sequence is 13 residues long. Trimming removed 2 bases from V and 0 bases from J, with 4 bases in between. Germline CDR1 MDHEN, CDR2 SYDVKM. The CDR3 region has the DNA TGTGCCAGCAGTTTACCAGCTAACTATGGCTACACCTTC. Translation: CASSLPANYGYTF.

CDR3 protein: CASSVDRAGELFF. CDR3 in DNA: TGTGCCAGCAGTGTCGACAGGGCCGGGGAGCTGTTTTTT. This chain connects TRBV6-4 to TRBJ2-2; 7 bases align to TRBD1. The CDR3 length is 13 residues. With 4 bases clipped from V and 6 bases from J, the junction kept 2 bases outside the gene matches. Germline V gives CDR1 MRHNA, CDR2 SNTAGT.

The chain combines TRBV7-8 with TRBJ2-1; 8 nucleotides line up with TRBD2. In germline, CDR1 is SGHVS, CDR2 FQNEAQ. The CDR3 is 16 residues long. V shed 5 bases and J 4 bases; nucleotides not matched to a gene: 10. The CDR3, as DNA: TGTGCCAGCAGCCCCCCTGGGCGGGGGGCATACAATGAGCAGTTCTTC. It encodes CASSPPGRGAYNEQFF.

The rearrangement uses TRBV6-5 and TRBJ1-3; 10 bases match TRBD1. From germline, CDR1 is MNHEY and CDR2 SVGAGI. V dropped 0 bases and J dropped 4; count of bases not matched to a gene: 0. This CDR3 spans 15 amino acids. The chain's CDR3 is CASSYSGQGGNTIYF. The CDR3 nucleotides are TGTGCCAGCAGTTACTCGGGACAGGGGGGAAACACCATATATTTT.

This chain connects TRBV18 to TRBJ1-2, with TRBD1 matching 10 bases. This CDR3 region has 14 residues. V was clipped by 6 bases and J by 6 bases; unmatched bases: 7. Germline CDR1 reads KGHSH; CDR2 reads LQKENI. CDR3 in DNA: TGTGCCAGCTCGCCGGGACAGGGGACCGATGGCTACACCTTC. As protein: CASSPGQGTDGYTF. Complete variable domain (other parts from reference TRBV18 and TRBJ1-2): NAGVMQNPRHLVRRRGQEARLRCSPMKGHSHVYWYRQLPEEGLKFMVYLQKENIIDESGMPKERFSAEFPKEGPSILRIQQVVRGDSAAYFCASSPGQGTDGYTFGSGTRLTVV.

This chain connects TRBV13 to TRBJ1-4, with 8 bases identical to TRBD1. Germline V gene data show CDR1 as PRHDT and CDR2 as FYEKMQ (reference sequence). The CDR3 is 15 amino acids. With 4 bases clipped from V and 8 bases from J, the junction kept 9 bases outside the gene matches. The CDR3 DNA reads TGTGCCAGCAGCTCGATTACAGGGGGAGGAGAAAAACTGTTTTTT. Translated: CASSSITGGGEKLFF. Full variable domain (missing parts from reference TRBV13 and TRBJ1-4): AAGVIQSPRHLIKEKRETATLKCYPIPRHDTVYWYQQGPGQDPQFLISFYEKMQSDKGSIPDRFSAQQFSDYHSELNMSSLELGDSALYFCASSSITGGGEKLFFGSGTQLSVL.

The V and J genes are TRBV2 and TRBJ1-5; a possible D gene is TRBD1 (6 bases). This CDR3 is 13 amino acids long. The germline V and J ends were trimmed by 7 bases and 0 bases, with 7 bases remaining between them. Germline CDR1 is SNHLY and CDR2 is FYNNEI. The CDR3 region is CASKGDSNQPQHF. Written as DNA, the CDR3 is TGTGCCAGCAAGGGGGATAGCAATCAGCCCCAGCATTTT.

The genes are TRBV9 and TRBJ2-3; D is possibly TRBD2 (5 bases). Between the trimmed V and J ends, which lost 0 bases and 0 bases, there was a span of 8 bases. The CDR3 runs 15 residues. Germline CDR1 reads SGDLS; CDR2 reads YYNGEE. The CDR3 sequence: CASSVVASSTDTQYF. DNA of the CDR3: TGTGCCAGCAGCGTAGTAGCGTCTAGCACAGATACGCAGTATTTT.